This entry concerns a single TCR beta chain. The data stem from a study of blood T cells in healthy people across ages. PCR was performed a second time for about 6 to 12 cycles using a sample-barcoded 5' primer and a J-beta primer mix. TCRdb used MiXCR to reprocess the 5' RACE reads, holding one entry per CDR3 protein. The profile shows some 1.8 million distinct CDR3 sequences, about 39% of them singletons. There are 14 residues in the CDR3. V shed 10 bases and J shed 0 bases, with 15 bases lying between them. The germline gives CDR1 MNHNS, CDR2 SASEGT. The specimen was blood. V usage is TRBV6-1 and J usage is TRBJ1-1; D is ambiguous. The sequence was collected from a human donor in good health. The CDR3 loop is CATYLGSLNTEAFF. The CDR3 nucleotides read TGTGCCACCTATTTGGGTTCGCTGAACACTGAAGCTTTCTTT.